A single sample gave rise to the 9 T cell receptor beta chains below, sequenced in a study of early T cells in non-severe SARS-CoV-2 infection. MiXCR, run by TCRdb on the 5' RACE reads, gives a single entry per CDR3 protein. Among approximately 64,000 distinct CDR3 sequences listed, over 4% were seen once. Specimen: whole blood. These receptor sequences come from an adult who was a healthcare worker with PCR-confirmed SARS-CoV-2 infection or an uninfected control (not recorded which).

This clonotype was seen ten or more times. The chain recombines TRBV11-1 with TRBJ2-7, with 10 bases lining up with TRBD2. The V gene's germline CDR1 is SGHAT and CDR2 FQDESV (reference sequence). The CDR3 sequence is 17 residues long. The V and J ends lost 3 bases and 4 bases, in that order; junction bases with no gene match: 12. CDR3 bases: TGTGCCAGCAGCTTGGCCGGGACTAGCGCTTCGATTTACGAGCAGTACTTC. This codes for CASSLAGTSASIYEQYF.

This clonotype was counted a few times. CDR3 bases: TGTGCCAGCAGTAGGGCGTGGGGCACAGATACGCAGTATTTT. Encoded protein: CASSRAWGTDTQYF. The gene calls are TRBV27 and TRBJ2-3; D not certain. The V gene lost 5 bases and the J gene lost 1 base, with 10 bases spanning the gap. Per the germline V gene, CDR1 is MNHEY and CDR2 is SMNVEV (reference sequence). CDR3 length: 14 residues.

This chain joins TRBV7-2 and TRBJ1-5, with 8 bases lining up with TRBD1. Germline CDR1 and CDR2: SGHTA and FQGNSA. The CDR3 sequence is 14 residues long. The trim removed 3 bases at V and 7 bases at J, leaving 5 bases unmatched. The CDR3 here is CASSFQGALQPQHF. CDR3 bases: TGTGCCAGCAGCTTCCAGGGGGCTCTGCAGCCCCAGCATTTT.

In its sample, this clonotype was seen many times. This chain uses TRBV28 with TRBJ1-5; D gene unclear. Germline V gene lookup returns CDR1 MDHEN and CDR2 SYDVKM. The CDR3 loop spans 15 amino acids. V gave up 5 bases and J gave up 3 bases, with 14 bases separating them. The DNA of the CDR3 is TGTGCCAGCAGTCTCGAAACAGAGTTCAATCAGCCCCAGCATTTT. This sequence encodes CASSLETEFNQPQHF.

The genes are TRBV12-3 or TRBV12-4 and TRBJ2-7, with 7 positions matching TRBD2. V lost 5 bases to trimming and J lost 5 bases; unmatched junction nucleotides: 12. The CDR3 is 15 residues long. CDR3 sequence (DNA): TGTGCCAGCAGTCCTCAGCGCTCGGGAGGCCACGAGCAGTACTTC. Translated: CASSPQRSGGHEQYF.

In this sample, this clonotype turned up a few times. V usage is TRBV7-3 and J usage is TRBJ2-2, with no clear D. Germline-derived CDR1 and CDR2 are SGHTA and FQGTGA. Trimming stripped 1 base from V and 5 bases from J, with 17 bases between. This CDR3 comprises 17 residues. The CDR3, as DNA: TGTGCCAGCAGCTTAAGATCCATTGGCCAGGCGACCGGGGAGCTGTTTTTT. It translates to CASSLRSIGQATGELFF.

This clonotype was recorded at least ten times. One junction end does not reproduce the germline sequence, and a read error may be involved. The chain combines TRBV4-2 with TRBJ1-6; TRBD1 aligns across 7 bases. This CDR3 region has 16 residues. Germline loops: CDR1 LGHNA, CDR2 YNFKEQ. The CDR3 nucleotides read TGTGCCAGCCGCCACGGACAGGTTCTCTATAATTCACCCCTCCACTTT. This encodes CASRHGQVLYNSPLHF.

This clonotype appeared a few times. The V gene is TRBV19, the J gene TRBJ1-1; 10 positions match TRBD1. Germline CDR1 is LNHDA and CDR2 is SQIVND (reference sequence). The ends lost 5 bases at V and 5 bases at J; junction bases unmatched: 2. The CDR3 loop spans 13 amino acids. CDR3 loop: CASSGTGATEAFF. In nucleotides, the CDR3 is TGTGCCAGTAGTGGGACAGGGGCTACTGAAGCTTTCTTT.

This clonotype has at least ten counts. V and J are TRBV20-1 and TRBJ1-5, with TRBD1 identical over 9 bases. This CDR3 contains 13 residues. Losses at the gene ends were 6 bases for V and 5 bases for J; bases not matched to a gene: 5. CDR1 and CDR2 (germline): DFQATT, SNEGSKA (reference sequence). CDR3 DNA: TGCAGTGCAAGCGGACAGGGGCATCAGCCCCAGCATTTT. It codes for CSASGQGHQPQHF.